A selection of T cell receptor beta chains follows, all from one sample in a study of blood T cell repertoires in COVID-19. The repertoire was sequenced with immunoSEQ multiplex PCR; TCRdb's copy has only in-frame clones and lacks some. The sample carries about 220,000 clones, 80% recorded once. The sequenced sample consisted of peripheral blood. The receptors were gathered from a woman between 65 and 79 years old with acute or convalescent COVID-19. Both conserved end residues are part of each CDR3. The order of the fields is J gene, clone size, V gene, CDR3 protein. Size tells how often a clone was seen (once, few, many) or the class of an expanded clone, and some rows leave it out.

j_gene: TRBJ2-1
abundance: -
v_gene: TRBV19
CDR3aa: CASSPGRFVNEQFF

j_gene: TRBJ1-3
abundance: -
v_gene: TRBV9
CDR3aa: CASSVGDGHKNTIYF

j_gene: TRBJ2-1
abundance: -
v_gene: TRBV21-1
CDR3aa: CASSPTSGGDRRGYNEQFF

j_gene: TRBJ1-2
abundance: -
v_gene: TRBV27
CDR3aa: CASSSLGGLSYGYTF

j_gene: TRBJ1-3
abundance: -
v_gene: TRBV30
CDR3aa: CASGLPGDTIYF

j_gene: TRBJ2-5
abundance: -
v_gene: TRBV18
CDR3aa: CASSPPSGGAVGETQYF

j_gene: TRBJ2-5
abundance: -
v_gene: TRBV23-1
CDR3aa: CASSPLGTGGQETQYF

j_gene: TRBJ2-6
abundance: once
v_gene: TRBV6-2/TRBV6-3
CDR3aa: CASSYSLSDSGANVLTF

j_gene: TRBJ2-1
abundance: -
v_gene: TRBV4-3
CDR3aa: CASSQDRTAEQFF

j_gene: TRBJ1-1
abundance: once
v_gene: TRBV7-8
CDR3aa: CASSRGRGTEAFF

j_gene: TRBJ2-3
abundance: -
v_gene: TRBV9
CDR3aa: CASSTGTSGADTQYF

j_gene: TRBJ2-2
abundance: -
v_gene: TRBV7-6
CDR3aa: CASSRQGTNTGELFF

j_gene: TRBJ2-7
abundance: -
v_gene: TRBV7-2
CDR3aa: CASSLGVRSATYEQYF

j_gene: TRBJ1-1
abundance: -
v_gene: TRBV28
CDR3aa: CASSSGQGRGNTEAFF

j_gene: TRBJ2-3
abundance: once
v_gene: TRBV5-1
CDR3aa: CASRGGTDTQYF

j_gene: TRBJ2-5
abundance: -
v_gene: TRBV3-1/TRBV3-2
CDR3aa: CASSQESAGETQYF

j_gene: TRBJ2-6
abundance: -
v_gene: TRBV19
CDR3aa: CASSRDSVSGANVLTF

j_gene: TRBJ2-1
abundance: -
v_gene: TRBV6-5
CDR3aa: CASSYGGRVNEQFF

j_gene: TRBJ1-1
abundance: -
v_gene: TRBV10-3
CDR3aa: CAISESTGIDTEAFF

j_gene: TRBJ2-1
abundance: -
v_gene: TRBV5-8
CDR3aa: CASSLLAGGVNEQFF

j_gene: TRBJ1-6
abundance: -
v_gene: TRBV27
CDR3aa: CASSLSGNRYNSPLHF

j_gene: TRBJ1-1
abundance: -
v_gene: TRBV12-3/TRBV12-4
CDR3aa: CASSLGTPAFF

j_gene: TRBJ2-5
abundance: many
v_gene: TRBV11-2
CDR3aa: CASSLELSAGTQYF

j_gene: TRBJ2-5
abundance: -
v_gene: TRBV7-3
CDR3aa: CASSLTVGTGLETQYF

j_gene: TRBJ2-3
abundance: -
v_gene: TRBV12-5
CDR3aa: CASGLGTGNTDTQYF

j_gene: TRBJ2-1
abundance: few
v_gene: TRBV7-3
CDR3aa: CASSTSGGNEQFF

j_gene: TRBJ2-2
abundance: -
v_gene: TRBV6-1
CDR3aa: CASSERGGGGELFF

j_gene: TRBJ1-5
abundance: -
v_gene: TRBV2
CDR3aa: CASSAGGQGRNQPQHF

j_gene: TRBJ2-7
abundance: -
v_gene: TRBV28
CDR3aa: CASSLNPPRQEQYF

j_gene: TRBJ1-1
abundance: -
v_gene: TRBV3-1/TRBV3-2
CDR3aa: CASSQGPTGGVTFF

j_gene: TRBJ2-2
abundance: -
v_gene: TRBV11-2
CDR3aa: CASSSGLTTGELFF

j_gene: TRBJ2-5
abundance: -
v_gene: TRBV7-6
CDR3aa: CASSIRTGGRETQYF

j_gene: TRBJ2-2
abundance: -
v_gene: TRBV6-2/TRBV6-3
CDR3aa: CASSYNAGELFF

j_gene: TRBJ2-2
abundance: -
v_gene: TRBV5-1
CDR3aa: CASSLIDGQARTGELFF

j_gene: TRBJ1-3
abundance: -
v_gene: TRBV11-2
CDR3aa: CASSLGGYSGNTIYF

j_gene: TRBJ1-2
abundance: once
v_gene: TRBV6-5
CDR3aa: CASSYSGAGSGGYTF

j_gene: TRBJ2-7
abundance: -
v_gene: TRBV11-2
CDR3aa: CASSTGQRYYEQYF

j_gene: TRBJ2-3
abundance: once
v_gene: TRBV7-3
CDR3aa: CASSLDGRDSTDTQYF

j_gene: TRBJ2-3
abundance: -
v_gene: TRBV6-1
CDR3aa: CASSEAGGSTDTQYF

j_gene: TRBJ2-1
abundance: few
v_gene: TRBV18
CDR3aa: CASSPVGGVYGNEQFF

j_gene: TRBJ2-1
abundance: -
v_gene: TRBV10-3
CDR3aa: CAINPGGSGGYNEQFF

j_gene: TRBJ2-2
abundance: -
v_gene: TRBV23-1
CDR3aa: CASSQSRAGGASGELFF

j_gene: TRBJ2-1
abundance: -
v_gene: TRBV4-1
CDR3aa: CASSLGQGEGNEQFF

j_gene: TRBJ2-5
abundance: -
v_gene: TRBV11-2
CDR3aa: CASSFVGGGYQETQYF

j_gene: TRBJ2-2
abundance: few
v_gene: TRBV5-1
CDR3aa: CASSLLNTGELFF

j_gene: TRBJ2-5
abundance: -
v_gene: TRBV20-1
CDR3aa: CSASRLAGGPQETQYF